The 25 T cell receptor beta chains reported below all come from one sample, sequenced in a study of cytomegalovirus exposure and HLA in healthy donors. Researchers ran the PCR with 60 Vbeta and 13 Jbeta primers. This table comes from immunoSEQ multiplex PCR, and its TCRdb copy is limited to in-frame clones, with some not included. The sample gives under 150,000 clones, 65% to 90% of which show up once; roughly 2.7% is in the top ten. The sample was PBMCs. The receptors shown here come from a man between 45 and 60 years old in good health and CMV-seronegative.

This rearrangement joins TRBV5-1 to TRBJ2-5; the D gene is possibly TRBD2 (7 bases). Germline-derived CDR1 and CDR2 are SGHRS and YFSETQ. This CDR3 spans 16 amino acids. V was trimmed by 0 bases and J by 5 bases, leaving 17 bases between them. The CDR3 region has the DNA TGCGCCAGCAGCTTGGGATTCGGAGGGGGGGCGGAGACCCAGTACTTC. Encoded protein: CASSLGFGGGAETQYF. The full variable domain, in which reference TRBV5-1 and TRBJ2-5 provide the parts outside the CDR3, is KAGVTQTPRYLIKTRGQQVTLSCSPISGHRSVSWYQQTPGQGLQFLFEYFSETQRNKGNFPGRFSGRQFSNSRSEMNVSTLELGDSALYLCASSLGFGGGAETQYFGPGTRLLVL.

This clone was seen a single time. The chain combines TRBV7-8 with TRBJ2-7; unclear D gene. The V and J ends lost 2 bases and 3 bases respectively, with 11 bases between them. This CDR3 contains 14 residues. From germline, CDR1 is SGHVS and CDR2 FQNEAQ. The CDR3 sequence is CASSLSGSHYEQYF. Written as DNA, the CDR3 is TGTGCCAGCAGCTTAAGTGGCTCCCACTACGAGCAGTACTTC.

This clone was counted only a few times. V gene TRBV6-1 combines with J gene TRBJ2-5, with 8 bases lining up with TRBD1. This CDR3 is built from 14 residues. With 3 bases clipped from V and 4 bases from J, the junction kept 4 bases outside the gene matches. CDR1 is MNHNS, CDR2 SASEGT, per germline. CDR3 sequence reads: CASSEDRVRETQYF. The CDR3, as DNA: TGTGCCAGCAGTGAGGACAGGGTTAGAGAGACCCAGTACTTC.

The V gene is TRBV9, the J gene TRBJ1-6, with TRBD1 as a possible D gene (6 bases). In germline, CDR1 is SGDLS, CDR2 YYNGEE. V lost 1 base and J lost 6, with 17 bases in between. The CDR3 contains 17 residues. CDR3 bases: TGTGCCAGCAGCGTATCTCACCAGGGGATGGGTAATTCACCCCTCCACTTT. As protein: CASSVSHQGMGNSPLHF.

The genes are TRBV7-9 and TRBJ2-2, with 10 bases fitting TRBD1. Germline CDR1 reads SEHNR; CDR2 reads FQNEAQ (reference sequence). With 6 bases clipped from V and 6 bases from J, the junction kept 7 bases outside the gene matches. The CDR3 length is 15 residues. Written as DNA, the CDR3 is TGTGCCAGCAGAAATGGACAGGGGGAGGCCGGGGAGCTGTTTTTT. It specifies CASRNGQGEAGELFF.

There are a few counts of this clone. The rearrangement links TRBV10-1 to TRBJ1-2, with D possibly being TRBD1 (5 bases). Between the trimmed V and J ends, which lost 9 bases and 7 bases, there was a span of 15 bases. The CDR3 has 12 residues. CDR1 is WNHNN and CDR2 is SYGVQD in the germline V gene (reference sequence). The CDR3 loop reads CARREKGPGYTF. The CDR3 DNA sequence: TGCGCCAGAAGAGAGAAGGGGCCTGGCTACACCTTC.

The genes are TRBV28 and TRBJ1-6; D is ambiguous. Germline V lookup: CDR1 MDHEN, CDR2 SYDVKM. The CDR3 contains 13 residues. Trimming took off 1 base at V and 10 bases at J, with 8 bases between the two ends. The CDR3: CASSLLALSPLHF. DNA for the CDR3: TGTGCCAGCAGTTTATTAGCCCTGTCACCCCTCCACTTT.

V is TRBV30 and J is TRBJ1-2; a weak D match, TRBD1 (5 bases). Per germline, CDR1 GTSNPN and CDR2 SVGIG (reference sequence). The CDR3 length is 12 residues. V was clipped by 4 bases and J by 5 bases, with 11 bases between them. The chain's CDR3 is CAWTPGGYGYTF. CDR3 nucleotides: TGTGCCTGGACCCCCGGGGGGTATGGCTACACCTTC.

The chain combines TRBV4-1 with TRBJ1-1, with no clear D. Trimming took off 0 bases at V and 2 bases at J, with 16 bases between the two ends. The CDR3 spans 17 residues. Germline V CDR1 and CDR2: MGHRA, YSYEKL. CDR3: CASSQESFGQVNTEAFF. CDR3 in DNA: TGCGCCAGCAGCCAAGAAAGTTTTGGGCAGGTCAACACTGAAGCTTTCTTT.

This clone was found once. DNA of the CDR3: TGTGCCAGCAGCTTATCCCCCGGAGACAGGATCGTCGGCGAGCAGTACTTC. It encodes CASSLSPGDRIVGEQYF. This rearrangement joins TRBV7-2 to TRBJ2-7; maybe TRBD1 (6 bases). CDR1 is SGHTA, CDR2 FQGNSA, per germline. V lost 2 bases and J 6 bases, leaving 23 bases between the germline ends. This CDR3 is built from 17 residues.

This chain uses TRBV6-1 with TRBJ2-5; possibly TRBD1 for D (5 bases). This CDR3 region has 14 residues. Germline CDR1 reads MNHNS; CDR2 reads SASEGT. V lost 8 bases and J lost 3, with 16 bases in between. The CDR3 sequence: CASFQRRGKETQYF. CDR3 coding DNA: TGTGCCAGCTTCCAACGTAGGGGAAAAGAGACCCAGTACTTC.

This rearrangement joins TRBV30 to TRBJ2-1; 10 bases match TRBD2. Germline assignment: CDR1 GTSNPN and CDR2 SVGIG (reference sequence). Trimming at V came to 3 bases and at J to 3 bases, leaving 2 bases not matched to a gene. The CDR3 loop spans 14 amino acids. CDR3 coding DNA: TGTGCCTGGAGAGAGCGGGGGGGCTACAATGAGCAGTTCTTC. Encoded protein: CAWRERGGYNEQFF.

This chain uses TRBV25-1 with TRBJ1-4; no clear D gene. V lost 3 bases to trimming and J lost 4 bases, with 12 bases between them. Looked up from germline, CDR1 is MGHDK and CDR2 is SYGVNS. This CDR3 region has 15 residues. The CDR3 region is CASSDGKNGNEKLFF. The CDR3 bases are TGTGCCAGCAGTGACGGGAAGAACGGTAATGAAAAACTGTTTTTT.

This clone appeared a single time. The V gene is TRBV4-1, the J gene TRBJ1-2, with 9 bases lining up with TRBD1. V trimming: 4 bases; J trimming: 2 bases; junction bases outside the gene matches: 2. CDR3 size: 14 residues. Per the germline V gene, CDR1 is MGHRA and CDR2 is YSYEKL. The CDR3 DNA reads as TGCGCCAGCAGCCGGGGACAGGGCAACTATGGCTACACCTTC. It codes for CASSRGQGNYGYTF.

The rearrangement links TRBV6-1 to TRBJ1-2, with D possibly TRBD1 on 5 matching bases. This CDR3 is 12 amino acids long. Germline V gene sequence: CDR1 MNHNS, CDR2 SASEGT. Trimming left V 8 bases short and J 4 bases short, with 11 bases between. The CDR3 DNA follows: TGTGCCAGCCGGGGGGGTCTCTATGGCTACACCTTC. This translates into CASRGGLYGYTF.

The rearrangement uses TRBV13 and TRBJ1-4; no clear D. The V and J ends lost 5 bases and 10 bases respectively, with 20 bases between them. This CDR3 contains 15 residues. Germline-derived CDR1 and CDR2 are PRHDT and FYEKMQ (reference sequence). CDR3 in amino acids: CASSPQSAPAGKLFF. The CDR3 coding sequence is TGTGCCAGCAGCCCCCAGAGCGCTCCCGCGGGAAAACTGTTTTTT.

V is TRBV19 and J is TRBJ2-3; possible D gene TRBD1, 6 bases. Germline CDR1 is LNHDA and CDR2 is SQIVND (reference sequence). This CDR3 contains 18 residues. Trimming removed 6 bases from V and 0 bases from J, with 22 bases in between. CDR3 coding DNA: TGTGCCAGTAGCTTGACCTATGGGGGCCGCTACAGCACAGATACGCAGTATTTT. Its protein is CASSLTYGGRYSTDTQYF.

V gene TRBV4-1 combines with J gene TRBJ2-3, with 12 bases aligning to TRBD2. With 1 base clipped from V and 4 bases from J, the junction kept 9 bases outside the gene matches. This CDR3 is built from 18 residues. Germline V gene data show CDR1 as MGHRA and CDR2 as YSYEKL. The CDR3 region has the DNA TGCGCCAGCAGCCAAGCGGGGCTAGCGGGGGGGCCGGCAGATACGCAGTATTTT. Translating gives CASSQAGLAGGPADTQYF.

The V gene is TRBV18, the J gene TRBJ2-4; TRBD1 agrees at 7 bases. CDR3 length: 15 residues. Germline-derived CDR1 and CDR2 are KGHSH and LQKENI. The J segment lost 3 bases and the V segment lost 2 bases, leaving 4 bases of the junction unmatched. The CDR3 nucleotides read TGTGCCAGCTCACCAGATGGGACAGACAAAAACATTCAGTACTTC. Translated, it gives CASSPDGTDKNIQYF.

This clone showed up just a few times. The chain recombines TRBV11-2 with TRBJ1-6; 7 bases agree with TRBD1. The CDR3 has 15 residues. CDR1 is SGHAT and CDR2 is FQNNGV in the germline V gene. The trim removed 6 bases at V and 5 bases at J, leaving 7 bases unmatched. The CDR3 here is CASSLGDSDNSPLHF. CDR3 nucleotides: TGTGCCAGCAGTCTAGGGGACAGCGATAATTCACCCCTCCACTTT.

This chain joins TRBV28 and TRBJ2-5; 8 bases fit TRBD2. V shed 6 bases and J 4 bases; nucleotides not matched to a gene: 4. The CDR3 has 13 residues. Germline V gene sequence: CDR1 MDHEN, CDR2 SYDVKM. CDR3 DNA: TGTGCCAGCAGGGGCGGGGGGTTAGAGACCCAGTACTTC. This gives the protein CASRGGGLETQYF.

This chain links TRBV27 with TRBJ1-1; weak D call: TRBD1 (6 bases). V lost 2 bases and J 1 base, leaving 11 bases between the germline ends. The CDR3 covers 15 residues. Germline assignment: CDR1 MNHEY and CDR2 SMNVEV (reference sequence). CDR3 sequence reads: CASSLVQGRNTEAFF. Here the CDR3 DNA reads TGTGCCAGCAGTTTAGTCCAGGGGCGGAACACTGAAGCTTTCTTT.

The chain recombines TRBV6-5 with TRBJ1-4; 10 nucleotides agree with TRBD1. The CDR3 spans 15 residues. The germline CDR1 and CDR2 sequences are MNHEY and SVGAGI. J was trimmed by 8 bases and V by 0 bases; bases with no gene match: 3. This chain's CDR3 is CASSYSGQGKEKLFF. CDR3 sequence (DNA): TGTGCCAGCAGTTACTCGGGACAGGGGAAGGAAAAACTGTTTTTT.

This chain uses TRBV5-4 with TRBJ2-7, with 7 bases aligning to TRBD1. V dropped 4 bases and J dropped 3; count of bases not matched to a gene: 10. Germline values: CDR1 SGHNT, CDR2 YYREEE (reference sequence). The CDR3 has 15 residues. CDR3 protein: CASSRRAGGSYEQYF. CDR3 DNA sequence: TGTGCCAGCAGCCGTAGGGCAGGGGGTAGCTACGAGCAGTACTTC.

J is TRBJ1-3 and V is TRBV2; 10 nucleotides match TRBD1. Losses at the gene ends were 5 bases for V and 6 bases for J; bases not matched to a gene: 4. CDR1 SNHLY and CDR2 FYNNEI come from the germline V gene. This CDR3 is 14 amino acids long. The CDR3 loop is CASSQDRGQNTIYF. In nucleotides, the CDR3 is TGTGCCAGCAGTCAAGACAGGGGGCAAAACACCATATATTTT.